The 26 T cell receptor beta chains listed next were all sequenced from one sample in a study of T cells in Graves' hyperthyroidism and ophthalmopathy. The investigators amplified TCR beta CDR3 regions from RNA transcripts. An initial round of RT-PCR targeting the TCR CDR3 relied on the HTBI primer set. MiXCR, applied by TCRdb to the multiplex PCR reads, yields one record per CDR3 protein. The sample holds some 580,000 distinct CDR3 sequences, more than 15% seen once. The sample was blood. The receptors were sampled from a woman aged 40 to 50 with Graves' ophthalmopathy.

This clonotype was recorded many times. The chain employs TRBV7-2 and TRBJ2-2; D not certain. Germline-derived CDR1 and CDR2 are SGHTA and FQGNSA. The CDR3 consists of 13 residues. Between the trimmed V and J ends, which lost 2 bases and 4 bases, there was a span of 5 bases. DNA for the CDR3: TGTGCCAGCAGCTTACAGGTCACCGGGGAGCTGTTTTTT. Amino acids: CASSLQVTGELFF.

This clonotype was detected ten times or more. The chain joins TRBV2 to TRBJ1-1; TRBD1 matches at 7 bases. CDR1 and CDR2 from the germline V gene are SNHLY and FYNNEI. CDR3 length equals 14 residues. The V and J ends lost 6 bases and 0 bases, in that order; junction bases with no gene match: 4. In nucleotides, the CDR3 is TGTGCCAGCAGACCAGGGGGTATGAACACTGAAGCTTTCTTT. Protein sequence: CASRPGGMNTEAFF.

This clonotype has ten or more counts. This chain links TRBV12-3 or TRBV12-4 with TRBJ2-5; 8 bases line up with TRBD2. Germline trimming cut 6 bases from V and 1 base from J; bases unmatched to any gene: 10. The CDR3 extends over 16 amino acids. As DNA, the CDR3 is TGTGCCAGCAGGACCAACACCGGGACTAGCCAAGAGACCCAGTACTTC. This gives the protein CASRTNTGTSQETQYF.

This clonotype was recorded a few times. This rearrangement joins TRBV10-2 to TRBJ1-2; D remains unclear. This CDR3 is 13 amino acids long. V lost 3 bases and J 1 base, leaving 6 bases between the germline ends. The germline V gene encodes CDR1 WSHSY and CDR2 SAAADI. CDR3 residues: CASSDGVNYGYTF. In DNA form, the CDR3 reads TGCGCCAGCAGTGACGGGGTTAACTATGGCTACACCTTC.

As to this clonotype: Being one base from a much bigger clone, this may be a read error. The V gene is TRBV2, the J gene TRBJ2-1, with D maybe TRBD1 (5 bases). Germline V gene sequence: CDR1 SNHLY, CDR2 FYNNEI. Trimming removed 8 bases from V and 10 bases from J, with 18 bases in between. The CDR3 totals 13 residues. In DNA, the CDR3 is TGTGCCAGCGGGGCCCGTTTCTTTTACGAGCAGTTCTTC. Protein product: CASGARFFYEQFF.

The chain links TRBV19 to TRBJ2-1, with D uncertain. From germline, CDR1 is LNHDA and CDR2 SQIVND (reference sequence). V gave up 3 bases and J gave up 9 bases, with 12 bases separating them. CDR3 length: 13 amino acids. The CDR3 sequence is CASSMTSSSEQFF. In nucleotides, the CDR3 is TGTGCCAGTAGTATGACCAGTAGCAGTGAGCAGTTCTTC.

This clonotype was picked up many times. The chain carries TRBV5-1 and TRBJ1-6; D is perhaps TRBD1 (5 bases). From germline, CDR1 is SGHRS and CDR2 YFSETQ. V lost 0 bases and J 8 bases, leaving 9 bases between the germline ends. This CDR3 has 14 residues. The CDR3 is CASSLVGTDSPLHF. The CDR3 bases are TGCGCCAGCAGCTTGGTTGGGACGGATTCACCCCTCCACTTT.

This clonotype was observed at least ten times. The chain recombines TRBV20-1 with TRBJ1-1; unclear D gene. CDR1 and CDR2 from the germline V gene are DFQATT and SNEGSKA (reference sequence). The CDR3 has 9 amino acids. V lost 2 bases to trimming and J lost 13 bases, with 8 bases between them. Written as DNA, the CDR3 is TGCAGTGCTAGACCGGGCGATTTCTTT. Translation gives CSARPGDFF.

Regarding this clonotype: Just one base apart from a much larger clone, this may be a read error. CDR3 in amino acids: CSTIAGGRTDTQYF. CDR3 nucleotide sequence: TGCAGCACCATAGCGGGAGGGCGCACAGATACGCAGTATTTT. This sequence joins TRBV20-1 and TRBJ2-3, with TRBD2 matching 11 bases. CDR1 and CDR2 (germline): DFQATT, SNEGSKA (reference sequence). The CDR3 consists of 14 residues.

This sequence joins TRBV12-3 or TRBV12-4 and TRBJ1-4; possibly TRBD1 for D (6 bases). The V end was cut by 6 bases, the J end by 0 bases, with 11 bases between. The CDR3 is 15 residues long. CDR3 residues: CASRPRTATNEKLFF. The DNA for the CDR3 is TGTGCCAGCAGACCCCGGACAGCAACTAATGAAAAACTGTTTTTT.

The sample holds a few counts of this clonotype. Since a much larger clone is just one base distant, this may be a read error. J is TRBJ2-1 and V is TRBV5-1, with D uncertain. Germline CDR1 is SGHRS and CDR2 is YFSETQ. Trimming removed 1 base from V and 5 bases from J, with 4 bases in between. The CDR3 contains 12 residues. CDR3: CASSLFDNEQFF. DNA for the CDR3: TGCGCCAGCAGCTTGTTCGACAATGAGCAGTTCTTC.

This clonotype was seen many times. The chain has TRBV12-3 or TRBV12-4 and TRBJ1-1; 9 bases map to TRBD1. The CDR3 consists of 18 residues. V lost 6 bases, J lost 7 bases, and 21 bases stayed unmatched. Here the CDR3 reads CASSHHIQGAPIGLEAFF. In nucleotides, the CDR3 is TGTGCCAGCAGCCACCATATACAGGGGGCTCCCATCGGTCTTGAAGCTTTCTTT.

The chain has TRBV10-3 and TRBJ2-1, with TRBD2 matching over 13 bases. The V gene end was trimmed by 6 bases and the J gene end by 6 bases; junction bases not matched to a gene: 8. CDR1 is ENHRY, CDR2 SYGVKD, per germline. The CDR3 covers 16 residues. CDR3 coding DNA: TGTGCCATCAGGGGGACTAGCGGGGCCTACATCAATGAGCAGTTCTTC. Encoded protein: CAIRGTSGAYINEQFF.

This clonotype came up many times. This sequence joins TRBV20-1 and TRBJ2-1, with 9 bases matching TRBD2. Per the germline V gene, CDR1 is DFQATT and CDR2 is SNEGSKA (reference sequence). V shed 3 bases, J shed 6 bases, and the junction held 9 bases outside the gene matches. This CDR3 is built from 15 residues. This CDR3 is CSARKTSGRRNEQFF. CDR3 DNA: TGCAGTGCTAGGAAGACTAGCGGTCGACGCAATGAGCAGTTCTTC.

With respect to this clonotype: Its ends do not fully match the called genes, so a read error is possible. This chain connects TRBV7-6 to TRBJ2-3; 9 bases are a match to TRBD1. This CDR3 spans 16 amino acids. CDR1 and CDR2 (germline): SGHVS, FNYEAQ. The chain's CDR3 is CASSLGQGQGQDTQYF. The CDR3 nucleotides are TGTGCCAGCAGTTTAGGACAGGGGCAGGGGCAAGATACGCAGTATTTT.

This sequence joins TRBV27 and TRBJ2-2; 10 nucleotides align to TRBD2. The CDR3 runs 19 residues. The germline V gene has CDR1 MNHEY and CDR2 SMNVEV (reference sequence). Unmatched junction bases numbered 10, after V lost 0 bases and J lost 3 bases. The CDR3 coding sequence is TGTGCCAGCAGTTTATCCCCGAGGGAGCTAGCGGGGGACACCGGGGAGCTGTTTTTT. Encoded protein: CASSLSPRELAGDTGELFF.

This clonotype came up many times. The gene calls are TRBV2 and TRBJ1-4; 7 bases align to TRBD1. The V segment lost 4 bases and the J segment 8 bases; nucleotides outside the gene matches: 10. Germline CDR1 is SNHLY and CDR2 is FYNNEI. The length of the CDR3 is 15 residues. CDR3 region: CASSGGQSYDEKLFF. In DNA, the CDR3 is TGTGCCAGCAGTGGGGGACAGTCTTATGACGAAAAACTGTTTTTT.

The chain combines TRBV5-1 with TRBJ1-2, with D unresolved. Trimming removed 1 base from V and 6 bases from J, with 10 bases in between. CDR3 length equals 13 residues. The germline V gene encodes CDR1 SGHRS and CDR2 YFSETQ. CDR3 amino acids: CASSLLWVNGYTF. DNA for the CDR3: TGCGCCAGCAGCTTGTTATGGGTCAATGGCTACACCTTC.

In the case of this clonotype: A much more abundant neighbour one base away suggests this may be a read error. The rearrangement uses TRBV28 and TRBJ2-5; possible D gene TRBD2, 5 bases. Germline V gives CDR1 MDHEN, CDR2 SYDVKM. The CDR3 spans 15 residues. Here the CDR3 DNA reads TGTGCCAGCAGTTTTCGGGGTGCCAACAAAGAGGCCCAGTACTTC. Its translation: CASSFRGANKEAQYF.

This clonotype was counted at least ten times. The gene calls are TRBV15 and TRBJ2-1; D is possibly TRBD1 (5 bases). Germline V gene lookup returns CDR1 LNHNV and CDR2 YYDKDF (reference sequence). This CDR3 has 15 amino acids. The ends were cut back, 0 bases at V and 5 bases at J, with 11 bases in the middle. For the CDR3, the DNA is TGTGCCACCAGCAGAGAGGGGCTAAAGAACAATGAGCAGTTCTTC. It specifies CATSREGLKNNEQFF.

The V call is TRBV6-4, the J call TRBJ1-1; 8 nucleotides match TRBD1. CDR1 and CDR2 (germline): MRHNA, SNTAGT. Germline trimming cut 4 bases from V and 1 base from J; bases unmatched to any gene: 5. The CDR3 covers 15 residues. The DNA of the CDR3 is TGTGCCAGCAGTGCCACCGGGACAGGGAACACTGAAGCTTTCTTT. Translation gives CASSATGTGNTEAFF.

This clonotype was counted ten times or more. The rearrangement joins TRBV28 to TRBJ2-1, with TRBD1 identical over 7 bases. The ends lost 2 bases at V and 4 bases at J; junction bases unmatched: 5. The CDR3 sequence is 15 residues long. Germline V gene sequence: CDR1 MDHEN, CDR2 SYDVKM. CDR3 in DNA: TGTGCCAGCAGTTTAGAGGGGGCGGGTTACAATGAGCAGTTCTTC. It is translated as CASSLEGAGYNEQFF.

This clonotype was counted ten times or more. This sequence joins TRBV6-1 and TRBJ2-1; TRBD2 matches 7 bases. With 1 base clipped from V and 3 bases from J, the junction kept 9 bases outside the gene matches. This CDR3 has 17 amino acids. Germline V gene data show CDR1 as MNHNS and CDR2 as SASEGT. The CDR3 protein is CASSEVLAGTNYNEQFF. CDR3 bases: TGTGCCAGCAGTGAAGTGTTGGCCGGGACTAACTACAATGAGCAGTTCTTC.

The chain uses TRBV19 and TRBJ2-1, with 14 bases fitting TRBD2. CDR3 length: 18 amino acids. The J segment lost 10 bases and the V segment lost 3 bases, leaving 14 bases of the junction unmatched. The germline CDR1 and CDR2 sequences are LNHDA and SQIVND (reference sequence). CDR3 residues: CASSMVFWTSGRSNEQFF. CDR3 coding DNA: TGTGCCAGTAGTATGGTATTCTGGACTAGCGGGAGGAGCAACGAGCAGTTCTTC.

This clonotype was seen at least ten times. The V and J genes are TRBV27 and TRBJ2-1; unclear D gene. Germline assignment: CDR1 MNHEY and CDR2 SMNVEV (reference sequence). Trimming cost V 3 bases and J 7 bases, with 13 bases left between them. There are 14 residues in the CDR3. CDR3 in amino acids: CASSFRPGLNEQFF. The CDR3 DNA is TGTGCCAGCAGTTTCAGGCCAGGTCTAAATGAGCAGTTCTTC.

The table lists this clonotype with many counts. CDR3 protein: CSARGPSGLTDTQYF. The CDR3 nucleotides read TGCAGTGCTAGAGGCCCTAGCGGTCTCACAGATACGCAGTATTTT. The chain carries TRBV20-1 and TRBJ2-3; 7 bases agree with TRBD2. This CDR3 contains 15 residues. J lost 2 bases, V lost 1 base, and 6 bases had no gene match. Germline lookup yields CDR1 DFQATT and CDR2 SNEGSKA (reference sequence).